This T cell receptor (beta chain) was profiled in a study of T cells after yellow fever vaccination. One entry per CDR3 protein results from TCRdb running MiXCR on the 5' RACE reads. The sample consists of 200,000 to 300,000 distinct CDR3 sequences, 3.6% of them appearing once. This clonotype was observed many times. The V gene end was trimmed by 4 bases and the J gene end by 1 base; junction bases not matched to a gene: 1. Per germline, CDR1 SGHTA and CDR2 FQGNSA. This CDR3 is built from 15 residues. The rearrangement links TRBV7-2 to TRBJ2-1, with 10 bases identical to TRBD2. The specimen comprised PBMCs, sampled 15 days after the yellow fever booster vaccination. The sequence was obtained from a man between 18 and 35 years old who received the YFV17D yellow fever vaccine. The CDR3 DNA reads TGTGCCAGCAGCTCTAGCGGGGGTTCCTACAATGAGCAGTTCTTC. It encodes CASSSSGGSYNEQFF.